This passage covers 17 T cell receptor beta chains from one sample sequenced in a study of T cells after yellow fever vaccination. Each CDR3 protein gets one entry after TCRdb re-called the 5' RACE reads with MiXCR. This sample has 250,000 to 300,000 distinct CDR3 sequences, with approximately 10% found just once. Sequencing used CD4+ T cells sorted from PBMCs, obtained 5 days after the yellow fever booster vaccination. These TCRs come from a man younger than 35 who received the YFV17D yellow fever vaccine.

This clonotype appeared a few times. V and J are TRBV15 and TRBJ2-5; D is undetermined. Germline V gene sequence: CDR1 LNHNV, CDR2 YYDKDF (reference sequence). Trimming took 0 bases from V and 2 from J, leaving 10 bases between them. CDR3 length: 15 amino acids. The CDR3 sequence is CATSRDPGKQETQYF. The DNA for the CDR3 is TGTGCCACCAGCAGAGATCCTGGCAAGCAAGAGACCCAGTACTTC.

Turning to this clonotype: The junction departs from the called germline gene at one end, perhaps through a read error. CDR3 residues: CATSQGGWGNQPQHF. Written as DNA, the CDR3 is TGTGCCACCAGCCAAGGCGGATGGGGCAATCAGCCCCAGCATTTT. The gene calls are TRBV3-1 and TRBJ1-5; no reliable D call. CDR1 is LGHDT and CDR2 is YNNKEL in the germline V gene (reference sequence). The CDR3 is 15 residues long.

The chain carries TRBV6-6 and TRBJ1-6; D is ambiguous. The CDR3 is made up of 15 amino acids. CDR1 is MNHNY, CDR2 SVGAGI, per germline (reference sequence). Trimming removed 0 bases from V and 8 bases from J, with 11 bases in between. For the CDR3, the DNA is TGTGCCAGCAGTTACTCGAGAGGAATTGATTCACCCCTCCACTTT. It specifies CASSYSRGIDSPLHF.

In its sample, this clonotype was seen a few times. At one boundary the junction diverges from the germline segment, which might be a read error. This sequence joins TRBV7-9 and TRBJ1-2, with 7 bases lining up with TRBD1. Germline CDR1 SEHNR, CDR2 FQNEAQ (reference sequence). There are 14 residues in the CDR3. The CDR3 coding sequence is TGTGCCAGCAGCAGCCTCGGACAGGACTACGGCTACACCTTC. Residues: CASSSLGQDYGYTF.

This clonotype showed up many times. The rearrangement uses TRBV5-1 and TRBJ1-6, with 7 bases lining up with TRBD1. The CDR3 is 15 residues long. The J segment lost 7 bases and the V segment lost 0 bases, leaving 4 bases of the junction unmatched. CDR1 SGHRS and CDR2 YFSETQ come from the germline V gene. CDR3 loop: CASSLGGQINSPLHF. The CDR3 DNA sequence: TGCGCCAGCAGCTTGGGGGGACAGATAAATTCACCCCTCCACTTT.

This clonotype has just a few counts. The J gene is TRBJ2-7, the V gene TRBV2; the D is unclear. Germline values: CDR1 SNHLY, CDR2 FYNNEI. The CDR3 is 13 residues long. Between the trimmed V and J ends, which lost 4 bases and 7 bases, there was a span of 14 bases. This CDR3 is CASSASQVMEQYF. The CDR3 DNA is TGTGCCAGCAGTGCATCCCAGGTAATGGAGCAGTACTTC. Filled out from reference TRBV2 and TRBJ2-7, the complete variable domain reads EPEVTQTPSHQVTQMGQEVILRCVPISNHLYFYWYRQILGQKVEFLVSFYNNEISEKSEIFDDQFSVERPDGSNFTLKIRSTKLEDSAMYFCASSASQVMEQYFGPGTRLTVT.

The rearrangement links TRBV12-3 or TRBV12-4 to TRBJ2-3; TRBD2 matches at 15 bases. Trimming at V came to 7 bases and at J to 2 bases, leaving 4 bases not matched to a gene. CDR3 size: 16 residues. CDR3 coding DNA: TGTGCCAGCACCCGGACTAGCGGGGGGGACACAGATACGCAGTATTTT. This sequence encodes CASTRTSGGDTDTQYF.

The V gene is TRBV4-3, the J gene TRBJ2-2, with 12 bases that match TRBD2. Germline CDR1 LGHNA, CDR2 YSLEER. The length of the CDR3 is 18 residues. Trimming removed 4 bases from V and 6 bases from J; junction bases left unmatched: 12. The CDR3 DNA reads TGCGCCAGCAGCCGCAGACTAGCGGGGGAAGGTATCCCCGGGGAGCTGTTTTTT. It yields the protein CASSRRLAGEGIPGELFF.

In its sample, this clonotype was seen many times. CDR3 sequence (DNA): TGTGCCAGCGGAACAGAGGGGGCGACCCAGTACTTC. Encoded protein: CASGTEGATQYF. V and J are TRBV6-1 and TRBJ2-5, with 7 positions matching TRBD1. Germline CDR1 reads MNHNS; CDR2 reads SASEGT. The CDR3 totals 12 residues. V gave up 8 bases and J gave up 7 bases; unmatched junction bases: 7.

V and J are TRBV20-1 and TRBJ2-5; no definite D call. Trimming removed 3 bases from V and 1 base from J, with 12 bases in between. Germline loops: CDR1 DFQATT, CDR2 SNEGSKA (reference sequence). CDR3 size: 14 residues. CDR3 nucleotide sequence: TGCAGTGCTAGGTCCGGAGCGACCCAAGAGACCCAGTACTTC. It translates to CSARSGATQETQYF.

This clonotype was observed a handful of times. The CDR3 protein is CASSLRVLRSPLHF. The DNA for the CDR3 is TGTGCCAGCAGTTTACGGGTTCTGAGGTCACCCCTCCACTTT. This chain uses TRBV12-3 or TRBV12-4 with TRBJ1-6; unclear D gene. This CDR3 comprises 14 residues. Trimming removed 2 bases from V and 10 bases from J, with 12 bases in between.

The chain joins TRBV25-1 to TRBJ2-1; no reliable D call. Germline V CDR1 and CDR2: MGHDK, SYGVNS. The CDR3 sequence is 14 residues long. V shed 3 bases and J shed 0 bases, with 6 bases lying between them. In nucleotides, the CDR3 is TGTGCCAGCAGTGACACTATCTCCTACAATGAGCAGTTCTTC. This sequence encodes CASSDTISYNEQFF.

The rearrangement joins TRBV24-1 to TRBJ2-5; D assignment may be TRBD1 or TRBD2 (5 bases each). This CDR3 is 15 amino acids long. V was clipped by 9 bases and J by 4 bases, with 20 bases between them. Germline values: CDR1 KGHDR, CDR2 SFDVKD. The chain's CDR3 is CATSEVGVWGETQYF. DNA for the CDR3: TGTGCCACCTCGGAGGTAGGGGTGTGGGGAGAGACCCAGTACTTC.

CDR3 in amino acids: CSPTGKSGYEQYV. For the CDR3, the DNA is TGCAGCCCCACGGGCAAATCGGGCTACGAGCAGTACGTC. The rearrangement uses TRBV29-1 and TRBJ2-7, with D unclear. The length of the CDR3 is 13 residues. Germline V gene lookup returns CDR1 SQVTM and CDR2 ANQGSEA. The ends were cut back, 8 bases at V and 3 bases at J, with 17 bases in the middle.

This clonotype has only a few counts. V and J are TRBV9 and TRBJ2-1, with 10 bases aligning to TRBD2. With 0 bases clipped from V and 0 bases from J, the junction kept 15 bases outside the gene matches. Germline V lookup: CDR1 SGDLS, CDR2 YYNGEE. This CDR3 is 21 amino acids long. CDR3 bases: TGTGCCAGCAGCGTAGAATCTCTAGCGGGGGTGCAATATACCTCCTACAATGAGCAGTTCTTC. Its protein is CASSVESLAGVQYTSYNEQFF.

This CDR3 reads CASSVGVAPEQFF. In DNA, the CDR3 is TGTGCCAGCAGCGTGGGGGTGGCGCCAGAGCAGTTCTTC. This rearrangement joins TRBV9 to TRBJ2-1; either TRBD1 or TRBD2 may supply D (5 bases each). The ends were cut back, 2 bases at V and 10 bases at J, with 13 bases in the middle. This CDR3 is built from 13 residues. Germline V gene sequence: CDR1 SGDLS, CDR2 YYNGEE.

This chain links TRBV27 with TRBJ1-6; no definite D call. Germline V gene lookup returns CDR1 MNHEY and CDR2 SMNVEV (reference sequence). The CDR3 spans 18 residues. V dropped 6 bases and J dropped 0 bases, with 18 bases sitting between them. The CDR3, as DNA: TGTGCCAGCAGAGCCGGGCAGGAACTGAGCTCCTATAATTCACCCCTCCACTTT. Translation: CASRAGQELSSYNSPLHF.